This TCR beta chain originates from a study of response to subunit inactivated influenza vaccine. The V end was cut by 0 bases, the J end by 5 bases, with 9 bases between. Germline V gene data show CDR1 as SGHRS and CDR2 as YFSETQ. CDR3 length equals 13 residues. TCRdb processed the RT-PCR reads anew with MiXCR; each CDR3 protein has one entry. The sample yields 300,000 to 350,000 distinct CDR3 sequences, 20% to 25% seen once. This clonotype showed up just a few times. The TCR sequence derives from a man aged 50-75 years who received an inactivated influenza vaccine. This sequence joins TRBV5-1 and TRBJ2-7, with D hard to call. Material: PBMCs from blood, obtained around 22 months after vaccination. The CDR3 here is CASSLARTHEQYF. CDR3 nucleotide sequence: TGCGCCAGCAGCTTGGCCAGAACCCACGAGCAGTACTTC.